The 17 T cell receptor beta chains below all came from one sample that was sequenced in a study of T cells in Graves' hyperthyroidism and ophthalmopathy. TCR beta CDR3 sequences were amplified from RNA transcripts. The HTBI primer set was used in a first-round RT-PCR of the TCR CDR3. MiXCR, applied by TCRdb to the multiplex PCR reads, yields one record per CDR3 protein. This sample yields 300,000 to 450,000 distinct CDR3 sequences, of which 14% to 15% are seen a single time; over 25% belongs to the top ten. Material: blood. The receptors come from a young woman with Graves' hyperthyroidism.

In this sample, this clonotype turned up many times. The chain links TRBV18 to TRBJ2-1; D gene uncertain. CDR1 and CDR2 (germline): KGHSH, LQKENI. The V gene lost 4 bases and the J gene lost 4 bases, with 8 bases spanning the gap. The CDR3 is 13 residues long. The CDR3 loop reads CASSQALYNEQFF. CDR3 coding DNA: TGTGCCAGCTCACAAGCCTTATACAATGAGCAGTTCTTC.

The table lists this clonotype with a few counts. The V gene is TRBV6-1, the J gene TRBJ1-6, with TRBD1 identical over 7 bases. The trim removed 5 bases at V and 8 bases at J, leaving 9 bases unmatched. CDR1 MNHNS and CDR2 SASEGT come from the germline V gene. The CDR3 has 15 amino acids. The CDR3 region is CASSRQGAPHSPLHF. As DNA, the CDR3 is TGTGCCAGCAGTCGACAGGGCGCTCCACATTCACCCCTCCACTTT.

This clonotype was counted a few times. The chain recombines TRBV10-1 with TRBJ1-3; D remains unclear. Trimming cost V 2 bases and J 8 bases, with 10 bases left between them. CDR1 and CDR2 from the germline V gene are WNHNN and SYGVQD (reference sequence). This CDR3 spans 13 amino acids. The CDR3: CASSEDPLDTIYF. The CDR3 bases are TGCGCCAGCAGTGAGGACCCCCTGGACACCATATATTTT.

This chain joins TRBV27 and TRBJ2-7; 9 bases match TRBD1. The CDR3 runs to 15 residues. V dropped 0 bases and J dropped 9; count of bases not matched to a gene: 9. Germline CDR1 MNHEY, CDR2 SMNVEV (reference sequence). CDR3 sequence: CASSLSGQGRGGQYF. In DNA form, the CDR3 reads TGTGCCAGCAGTTTATCGGGACAGGGCAGAGGAGGGCAGTACTTC.

This clonotype was recorded many times. The rearrangement joins TRBV7-9 to TRBJ2-5; 8 bases align to TRBD1. The V segment lost 3 bases and the J segment 4 bases; nucleotides outside the gene matches: 13. Germline V gene lookup returns CDR1 SEHNR and CDR2 FQNEAQ (reference sequence). CDR3 length: 17 residues. CDR3 bases: TGTGCCAGCAGCTTCGACCCCAGGGACAGGTCTTCAGAGACCCAGTACTTC. It encodes CASSFDPRDRSSETQYF.

This clonotype was found many times. The chain couples TRBV12-3 or TRBV12-4 to TRBJ2-7, with 7 positions matching TRBD2. J was trimmed by 6 bases and V by 6 bases; bases with no gene match: 14. The CDR3 is made up of 15 amino acids. CDR3 bases: TGTGCCAGCAGCCGGACTAGTACCGGTGGGGGCGAGCAGTACTTC. It codes for CASSRTSTGGGEQYF.

This clonotype was counted once. The V and J genes are TRBV20-1 and TRBJ2-3; TRBD2 matches 12 bases. Germline V CDR1 and CDR2: DFQATT, SNEGSKA (reference sequence). V gave up 2 bases and J gave up 4 bases; unmatched junction bases: 10. This CDR3 is built from 17 residues. The CDR3: CSARTTGLAGGPDTQYF. The CDR3 DNA is TGCAGTGCTAGAACCACGGGACTAGCGGGCGGCCCAGATACGCAGTATTTT.

This clonotype has a count of ten or more. The CDR3 region is CASSLGQYSNQPQHF. CDR3 sequence (DNA): TGTGCCAGCAGCTTGGGACAGTACAGCAATCAGCCCCAGCATTTT. J is TRBJ1-5 and V is TRBV7-9, with 7 positions matching TRBD1. The CDR3 covers 15 residues. Germline loops: CDR1 SEHNR, CDR2 FQNEAQ (reference sequence). J lost 1 base, V lost 3 bases, and 3 bases had no gene match.

This clonotype appeared many times. Here the CDR3 DNA reads TGCAGTGCTAGCGCGGGAGGGAGCTCCTACAATGAGCAGTTCTTC. It is translated as CSASAGGSSYNEQFF. The rearrangement links TRBV20-1 to TRBJ2-1; 9 bases align to TRBD2. The germline V gene encodes CDR1 DFQATT and CDR2 SNEGSKA (reference sequence). Germline trimming cut 3 bases from V and 0 bases from J; bases unmatched to any gene: 3. There are 15 residues in the CDR3.

The V call is TRBV24-1, the J call TRBJ1-5; no clear D. This CDR3 has 16 amino acids. Germline V gene sequence: CDR1 KGHDR, CDR2 SFDVKD. Deletions cut 2 bases from V and 1 base from J, with 11 bases between. In nucleotides, the CDR3 is TGTGCCACCAGTGATTCCCGGAGGCCCAGCAATCAGCCCCAGCATTTT. Protein sequence: CATSDSRRPSNQPQHF.

This clonotype has ten or more counts. The chain couples TRBV11-2 to TRBJ2-7; D is unclear. Germline CDR1 is SGHAT and CDR2 is FQNNGV. The CDR3 loop spans 14 amino acids. Trimming cost V 2 bases and J 1 base, with 9 bases left between them. DNA for the CDR3: TGTGCCAGCAGCTTATTAGCCGATTCCTACGAGCAGTACTTC. Encoded protein: CASSLLADSYEQYF.

This chain joins TRBV12-3 or TRBV12-4 and TRBJ2-2; 12 positions match TRBD2. Unmatched junction bases numbered 5, after V lost 5 bases and J lost 7 bases. The CDR3 runs to 15 residues. The CDR3 region is CASSGWTSGNGELFF. CDR3 in DNA: TGTGCCAGCAGTGGATGGACTAGCGGGAACGGGGAGCTGTTTTTT.

This clonotype was found many times. This sequence joins TRBV3-1 and TRBJ1-1; 8 nucleotides align to TRBD1. The germline CDR1 and CDR2 sequences are LGHDT and YNNKEL (reference sequence). With V trimmed by 6 bases and J by 1 base, 4 bases remained unmatched. This CDR3 is 14 amino acids long. The CDR3 sequence is CASSYGQGNTEAFF. CDR3 sequence (DNA): TGTGCCAGCAGTTACGGACAGGGGAACACTGAAGCTTTCTTT.

V and J are TRBV7-9 and TRBJ1-4; no clear D gene. This CDR3 is built from 15 residues. V lost 5 bases, J lost 2 bases, and 12 bases lay in between. Germline V gives CDR1 SEHNR, CDR2 FQNEAQ (reference sequence). CDR3 sequence (DNA): TGTGCCAGCAGCCTTAACGCCGGCACTAATGAAAAACTGTTTTTT. Translating it yields CASSLNAGTNEKLFF.

As regards this clonotype: Just one base apart from a much larger clone, this may be a read error. Since no conserved phenylalanine or tryptophan closes the CDR3, a read error is the likely cause. The genes are TRBV4-1 and TRBJ1-1, with D possibly TRBD1 on 6 matching bases. The CDR3 is 15 amino acids. Germline CDR1 reads MGHRA; CDR2 reads YSYEKL. V lost 1 base, J lost 1 base, and 10 bases lay in between. The CDR3 protein is CASSQGTDQNTEAFS. CDR3 DNA: TGCGCCAGCAGCCAAGGGACAGATCAGAACACTGAAGCTTTCTCT.

This chain uses TRBV4-1 with TRBJ2-7; possible D gene TRBD2, 6 bases. The germline V gene encodes CDR1 MGHRA and CDR2 YSYEKL. Trimming took off 0 bases at V and 4 bases at J, with 13 bases between the two ends. This CDR3 has 15 amino acids. The CDR3 bases are TGCGCCAGCAGCCAAGACGAACGGGAGTATTACGAGCAGTACTTC. This codes for CASSQDEREYYEQYF.

This clonotype was found many times. The CDR3 DNA sequence: TGTGCCAGCAGCTTGGCGGCTAGCGGGAGACACGAGCAGTACTTC. It translates to CASSLAASGRHEQYF. V is TRBV7-9 and J is TRBJ2-7; 10 nucleotides match TRBD2. The germline gives CDR1 SEHNR, CDR2 FQNEAQ (reference sequence). Germline trimming cut 3 bases from V and 5 bases from J; bases unmatched to any gene: 7. The CDR3 consists of 15 residues.